Sequencing of this T cell receptor beta chain was carried out in a study of radiotherapy plus CTLA-4 blockade in lung cancer (dated by TCRdb to the late 2010s). The study in broad terms: Objective responses were observed in approximately 17% of enrolled patients, and disease control was achieved in 25% to 40%. Study-level results and caveats: The strongest predictors of response were reported to be early dynamic shifts in blood T cell clones along with a rise in serum interferon-beta following radiation. After treatment with radiotherapy and ipilimumab, TCR clones that came from tumors expanded in the peripheral blood.

Turning to this clone: It has no known antigen specificity. No base qualities exist here, and no much larger clone lies one base off it.

In this study, focal radiation therapy paired with CTLA-4 blockade (ipilimumab) was tested in patients who had chemo-refractory metastatic non-small-cell lung cancer. CDR1 and CDR2 are read off the germline V gene as SGHRS and YFSETQ. V is cut by 0 bases and J by 5 bases, and the space between the germline ends is 11 bases. CDR3 length: 14 amino acids, cysteine to phenylalanine. The entry retains the CDR3 DNA only, 42 bases that are in frame from base 1. Library prep was done by the immunoSEQ multiplex PCR assay. The immuneACCESS repertoire file appears here via TCRdb, limited to in-frame rearrangements. These files lack a portion of the clones; in checked studies, under half of the deficit traces to unresolved V genes, and the cause of the others is not known. The sample table lists approximately 110,000 clones, roughly 77% of them with a count of one. About 3.5% of the sample comes from the top ten.

Sequences were derived from peripheral blood, sampled from a patient treated with radiotherapy plus ipilimumab. The clonotype comes from a human donor with non-small cell lung cancer that progressed on radiotherapy plus ipilimumab. Some clones in this sample may be carry-over from other donors' samples. This chain joins TRBV5-1 to TRBJ1-1; tentative D gene TRBD1, with 5 bases matching. The CDR3 protein sequence reads: CASSLAGGETEAFF. The nucleotide sequence is TGCGCCAGCAGCTTGGCCGGGGGAGAAACTGAAGCTTTCTTT.